This note documents a single T cell receptor beta chain sequence. What it binds is unknown. The data were obtained in a study of T-cell memory formation after mild COVID-19. Looking at the study overall: Most TCR clusters belonged to a single donor. Study results and limitations: Cross-reactive memory appears to have joined, as suggested by some responding clones showing up in pre-infection memory.

The CDR3 totals 14 residues. Germline V gene data show CDR1 as SNHLY and CDR2 as FYNNEI. The germline V and J ends were trimmed by 8 bases and 0 bases, with 10 bases remaining between them. TCRdb analysed the 5' RACE reads with MiXCR anew, one entry per CDR3 protein. Among 300,000 or so distinct CDR3 sequences listed, 15% to 20% were seen once. This rearrangement joins TRBV2 to TRBJ1-4; D unclear. The clonotype comes from a young man who had mild COVID-19 (a few samples of this study predate the infection). Cell type and time point are not known. Sequenced: PBMCs or a T cell subset sorted from them (not recorded which). The CDR3 here is CASCGLTTNEKLFF. DNA of the CDR3: TGTGCCAGCTGTGGACTCACAACTAATGAAAAACTGTTTTTT.